This T cell receptor beta chain was recorded in a study of T cells after yellow fever vaccination. This clonotype has at least ten counts. MiXCR was run by TCRdb on the 5' RACE reads, yielding one entry per CDR3 protein. This table holds under 100,000 distinct CDR3 sequences, under 6.5% found once. The CDR3 totals 13 residues. The ends were cut back, 1 base at V and 3 bases at J, with 7 bases in the middle. Germline V gene data show CDR1 as SGHTA and CDR2 as FQGNSA. The chain couples TRBV7-2 to TRBJ2-7; D call uncertain. The source was CD8+ T cells sorted from PBMCs, collected 10 days after the yellow fever booster vaccination. The TCR comes from a man aged 18 to 29 who received the YFV17D yellow fever vaccine. The CDR3 sequence is CASSLVPGYEQYV. The CDR3 DNA is TGTGCCAGCAGCTTAGTCCCGGGCTACGAGCAGTACGTC.